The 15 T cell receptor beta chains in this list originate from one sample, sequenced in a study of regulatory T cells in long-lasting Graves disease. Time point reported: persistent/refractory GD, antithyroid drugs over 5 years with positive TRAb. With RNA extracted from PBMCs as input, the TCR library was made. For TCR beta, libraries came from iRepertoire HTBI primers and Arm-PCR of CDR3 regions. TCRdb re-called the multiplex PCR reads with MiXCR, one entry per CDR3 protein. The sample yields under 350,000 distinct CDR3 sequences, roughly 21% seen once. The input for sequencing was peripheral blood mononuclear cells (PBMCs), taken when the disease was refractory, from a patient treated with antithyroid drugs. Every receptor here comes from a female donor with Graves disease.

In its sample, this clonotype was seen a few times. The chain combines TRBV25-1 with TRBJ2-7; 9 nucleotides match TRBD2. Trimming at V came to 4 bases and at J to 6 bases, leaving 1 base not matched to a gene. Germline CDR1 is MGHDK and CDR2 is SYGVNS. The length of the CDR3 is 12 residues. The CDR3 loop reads CASSVAGVEQYF. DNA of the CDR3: TGTGCCAGCAGTGTAGCGGGGGTCGAGCAGTACTTC.

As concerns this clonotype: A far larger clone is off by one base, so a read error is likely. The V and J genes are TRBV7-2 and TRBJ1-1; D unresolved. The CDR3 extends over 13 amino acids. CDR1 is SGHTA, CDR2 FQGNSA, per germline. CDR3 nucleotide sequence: TGTGCCAGCAGTGTTGCGGTGAACGCTGAAGCTTTCTTT. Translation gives CASSVAVNAEAFF.

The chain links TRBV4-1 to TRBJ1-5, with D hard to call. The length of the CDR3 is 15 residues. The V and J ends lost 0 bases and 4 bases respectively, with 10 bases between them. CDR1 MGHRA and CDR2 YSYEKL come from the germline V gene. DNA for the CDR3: TGCGCCAGCAGCCAAGATTCAGGTGTTAATCAGCCCCAGCATTTT. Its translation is CASSQDSGVNQPQHF.

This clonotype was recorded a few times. The CDR3 nucleotides read TGTGCCAGCAGCGTGGGCGGGTGCACCGGGGAGCTGTTTTTT. Translation gives CASSVGGCTGELFF. The gene calls are TRBV5-4 and TRBJ2-2; D perhaps matches TRBD2 (5 bases). The V end lost 4 bases, the J end lost 4 bases, and 11 bases lay between the germline ends. CDR3 length: 14 amino acids. Germline lookup yields CDR1 SGHNT and CDR2 YYREEE (reference sequence).

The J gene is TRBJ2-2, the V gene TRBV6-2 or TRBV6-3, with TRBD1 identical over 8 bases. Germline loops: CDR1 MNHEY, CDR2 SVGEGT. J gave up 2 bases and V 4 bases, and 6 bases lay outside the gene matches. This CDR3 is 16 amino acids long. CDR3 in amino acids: CASSSGQDLNTGELFF. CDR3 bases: TGTGCCAGCAGTTCGGGACAGGACTTAAACACCGGGGAGCTGTTTTTT.

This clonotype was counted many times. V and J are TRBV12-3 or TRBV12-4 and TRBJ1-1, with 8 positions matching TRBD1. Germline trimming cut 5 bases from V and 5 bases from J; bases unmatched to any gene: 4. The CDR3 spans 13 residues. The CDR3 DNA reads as TGTGCCAGCAGTCGACAGGGGAGGACTGAAGCTTTCTTT. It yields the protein CASSRQGRTEAFF.

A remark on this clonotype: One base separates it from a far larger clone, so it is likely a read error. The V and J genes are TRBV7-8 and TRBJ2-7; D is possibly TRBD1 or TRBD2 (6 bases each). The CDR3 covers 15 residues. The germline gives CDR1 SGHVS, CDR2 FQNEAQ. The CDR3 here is CTSSQARGRVYEQYF. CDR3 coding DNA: TGTACCAGCAGCCAAGCCCGGGGGCGCGTCTACGAGCAGTACTTC.

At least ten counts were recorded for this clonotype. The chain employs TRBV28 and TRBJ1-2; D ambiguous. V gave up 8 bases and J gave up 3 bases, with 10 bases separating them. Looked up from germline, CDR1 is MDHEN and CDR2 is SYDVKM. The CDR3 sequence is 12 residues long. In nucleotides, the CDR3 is TGTGCCAGCTCGAGCCAGTACTATGGCTACACCTTC. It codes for CASSSQYYGYTF.

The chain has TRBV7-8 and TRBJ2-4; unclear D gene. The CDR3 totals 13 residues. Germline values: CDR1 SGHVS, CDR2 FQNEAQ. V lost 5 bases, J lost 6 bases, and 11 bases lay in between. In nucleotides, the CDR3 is TGTGCCAGCAGCCCGGACCTAGGAAACATTCAGTACTTC. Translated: CASSPDLGNIQYF.

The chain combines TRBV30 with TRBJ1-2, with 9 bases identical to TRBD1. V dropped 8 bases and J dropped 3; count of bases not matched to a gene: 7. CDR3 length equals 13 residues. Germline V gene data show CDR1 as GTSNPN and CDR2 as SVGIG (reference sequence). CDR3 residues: CAGYRDRDYGYTF. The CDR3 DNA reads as TGTGCCGGTTACCGGGACAGGGACTATGGCTACACCTTC.

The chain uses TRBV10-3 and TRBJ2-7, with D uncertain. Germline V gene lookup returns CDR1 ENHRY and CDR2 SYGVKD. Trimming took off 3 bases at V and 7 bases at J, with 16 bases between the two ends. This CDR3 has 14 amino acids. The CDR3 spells CAISDLLTSGEQYF. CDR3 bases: TGTGCCATCAGTGATCTACTGACGTCTGGGGAGCAGTACTTC.

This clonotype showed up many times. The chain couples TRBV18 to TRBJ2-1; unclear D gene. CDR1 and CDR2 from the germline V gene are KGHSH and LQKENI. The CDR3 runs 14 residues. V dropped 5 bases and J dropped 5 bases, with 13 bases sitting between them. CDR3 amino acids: CASSSGPYDNEQFF. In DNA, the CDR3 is TGTGCCAGCTCATCCGGGCCCTACGACAATGAGCAGTTCTTC.

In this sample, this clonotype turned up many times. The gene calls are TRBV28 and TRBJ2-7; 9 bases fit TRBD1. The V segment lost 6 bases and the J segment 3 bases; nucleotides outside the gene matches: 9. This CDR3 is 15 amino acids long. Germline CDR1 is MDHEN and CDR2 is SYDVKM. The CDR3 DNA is TGTGCCAGCAGCTTAACAACAGGGGGCGTCTACGAGCAGTACTTC. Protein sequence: CASSLTTGGVYEQYF.

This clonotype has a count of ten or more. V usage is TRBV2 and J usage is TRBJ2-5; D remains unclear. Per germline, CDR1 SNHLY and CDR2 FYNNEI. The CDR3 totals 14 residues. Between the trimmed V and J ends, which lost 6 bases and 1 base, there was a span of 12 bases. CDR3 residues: CASSQSTGQETQYF. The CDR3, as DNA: TGTGCCAGCAGCCAGTCCACCGGCCAAGAGACCCAGTACTTC.

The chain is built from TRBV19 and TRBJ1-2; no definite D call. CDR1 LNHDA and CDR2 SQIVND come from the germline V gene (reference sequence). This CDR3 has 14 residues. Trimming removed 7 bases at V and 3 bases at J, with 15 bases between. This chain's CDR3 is CASKEGRWDYGYTF. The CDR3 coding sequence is TGTGCCAGTAAGGAGGGTCGTTGGGACTATGGCTACACCTTC.